This T cell receptor (beta chain) was identified during a study of early T cells in non-severe SARS-CoV-2 infection. Study summary: Sequencing of bulk RNA from unsorted whole blood was done, without chain pairing.

Ten or more counts support this clonotype. Attached unique molecular identifiers marked individual cDNA molecules. MiXCR was run by TCRdb on the 5' RACE reads, yielding one entry per CDR3 protein. This sample yields approximately 70,000 distinct CDR3 sequences, of which around 12% are seen a single time; about 1.3% belongs to the top ten. Looked up from germline, CDR1 is MDHEN and CDR2 is SYDVKM. V trimming: 8 bases; J trimming: 6 bases; junction bases outside the gene matches: 11. This CDR3 comprises 15 residues. This receptor was obtained from an adult who was a healthcare worker with PCR-confirmed SARS-CoV-2 infection or an uninfected control (not recorded which). Sequenced material: whole blood. The V and J genes are TRBV28 and TRBJ2-2; 8 positions agree with TRBD2. The CDR3 sequence: CASVRQPGGAGELFF. Here the CDR3 DNA reads TGTGCCAGCGTACGGCAACCGGGGGGGGCCGGGGAGCTGTTTTTT. Using reference TRBV28 and TRBJ2-2 for the parts outside the CDR3, the full variable domain is DVKVTQSSRYLVKRTGEKVFLECVQDMDHENMFWYRQDPGLGLRLIYFSYDVKMKEKGDIPEGYSVSREKKERFSLILESASTNQTSMYLCASVRQPGGAGELFFGEGSRLTVL.